Detailed here is one T cell receptor beta chain. The CDR3 is 14 residues long. Trimming removed 2 bases from V and 4 bases from J; junction bases left unmatched: 1. The germline CDR1 and CDR2 sequences are SGDLS and YYNGEE. Some clones are missing from TCRdb's copy, which holds only in-frame ones; the method was immunoSEQ multiplex PCR. In the table there are 84,000 or so clones, roughly 84% of which are singletons. This sample was taken from a study of blood T cell repertoires in COVID-19. The rearrangement uses TRBV9 and TRBJ2-3, with 10 bases matching TRBD1. Specimen: peripheral blood. The TCR originated in a man between 65 and 79 years old with acute or convalescent COVID-19. CDR3 sequence reads: CASSVDRGADTQYF. The DNA for the CDR3 is TGTGCCAGCAGCGTGGACAGGGGGGCAGATACGCAGTATTTT. Looking up the rest from reference TRBV9 and TRBJ2-3 gives the full variable domain: DSGVTQTPKHLITATGQRVTLRCSPRSGDLSVYWYQQSLDQGLQFLIQYYNGEERAKGNILERFSAQQFPDLHSELNLSSLELGDSALYFCASSVDRGADTQYFGPGTRLTVL.